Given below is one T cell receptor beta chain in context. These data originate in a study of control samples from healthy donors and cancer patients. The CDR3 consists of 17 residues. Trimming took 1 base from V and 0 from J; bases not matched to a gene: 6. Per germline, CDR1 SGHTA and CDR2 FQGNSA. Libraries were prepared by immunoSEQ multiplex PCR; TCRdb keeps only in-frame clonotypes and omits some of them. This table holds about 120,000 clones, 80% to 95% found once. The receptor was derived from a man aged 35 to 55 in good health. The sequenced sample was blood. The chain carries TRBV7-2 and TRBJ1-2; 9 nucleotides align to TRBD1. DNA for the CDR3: TGTGCCAGCAGCTTAGACAGGGGGCTAATAACTAACTATGGCTACACCTTC. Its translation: CASSLDRGLITNYGYTF.